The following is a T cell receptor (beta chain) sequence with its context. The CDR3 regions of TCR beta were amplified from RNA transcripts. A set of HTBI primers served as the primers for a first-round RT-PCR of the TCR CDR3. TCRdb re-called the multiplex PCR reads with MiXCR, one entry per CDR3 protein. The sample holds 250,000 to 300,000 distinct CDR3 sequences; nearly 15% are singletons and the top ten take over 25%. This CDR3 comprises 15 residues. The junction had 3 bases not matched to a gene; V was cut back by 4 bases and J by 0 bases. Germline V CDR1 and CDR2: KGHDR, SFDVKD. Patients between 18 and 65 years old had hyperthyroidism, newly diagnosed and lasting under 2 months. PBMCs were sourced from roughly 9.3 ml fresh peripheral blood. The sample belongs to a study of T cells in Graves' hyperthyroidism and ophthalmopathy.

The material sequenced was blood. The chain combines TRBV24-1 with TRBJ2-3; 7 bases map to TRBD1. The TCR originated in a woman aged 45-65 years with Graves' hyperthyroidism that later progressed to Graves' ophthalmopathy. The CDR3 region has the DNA TGTGCCACCAGTGACTGGGACAGTAGCACAGATACGCAGTATTTT. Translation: CATSDWDSSTDTQYF.